The 2 T cell receptor beta chains below all came from one sample that was sequenced in a study of blood T cell repertoires in COVID-19. TCRdb's table, derived via immunoSEQ multiplex PCR, lists solely in-frame clones and lacks some. The sample contains about 180,000 clones, roughly 85% of which appear only once. The specimen was peripheral blood. The receptors were gathered from a man aged 45-65 years with active or convalescent COVID-19.

The chain combines TRBV7-9 with TRBJ1-4; 7 bases align to TRBD1. Trimming removed 5 bases from V and 8 bases from J; junction bases left unmatched: 14. Germline V CDR1 and CDR2: SEHNR, FQNEAQ (reference sequence). The CDR3 covers 16 residues. This CDR3 reads CASSLNVGQQGEKLFF. CDR3 bases: TGTGCCAGCAGCCTTAATGTGGGTCAACAGGGGGAAAAACTGTTTTTT.

V and J are TRBV3-1 (or the pseudogene TRBV3-2) and TRBJ2-7, with 7 bases aligning to TRBD1. This CDR3 is 17 amino acids long. J gave up 3 bases and V 0 bases, and 11 bases lay outside the gene matches. Germline CDR1 is LGHDT and CDR2 is YNNKEL (reference sequence). The CDR3 DNA reads TGTGCCAGCAGCCAAGATCTAGGGGGCGGTGGAGACTACGAGCAGTACTTC. As protein: CASSQDLGGGGDYEQYF.